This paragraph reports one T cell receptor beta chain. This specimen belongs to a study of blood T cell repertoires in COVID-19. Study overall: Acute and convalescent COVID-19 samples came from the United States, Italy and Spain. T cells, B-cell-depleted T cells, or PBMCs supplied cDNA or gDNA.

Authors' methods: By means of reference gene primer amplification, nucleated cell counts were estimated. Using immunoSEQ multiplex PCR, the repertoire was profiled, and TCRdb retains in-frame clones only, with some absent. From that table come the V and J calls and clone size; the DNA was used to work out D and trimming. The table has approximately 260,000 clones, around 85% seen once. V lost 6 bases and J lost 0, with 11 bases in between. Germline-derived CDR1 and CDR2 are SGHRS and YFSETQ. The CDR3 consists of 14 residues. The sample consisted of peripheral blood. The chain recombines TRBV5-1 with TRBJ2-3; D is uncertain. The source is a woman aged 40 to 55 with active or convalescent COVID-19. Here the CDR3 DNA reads TGCGCCAGCATTGACACGAGAAGCACAGATACGCAGTATTTT. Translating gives CASIDTRSTDTQYF.